This record covers a single T cell receptor (beta chain). The antigen is unknown. Its ends do not fully match the called genes, so a read error is possible. This table comes from immunoSEQ multiplex PCR, and its TCRdb copy is limited to in-frame clones, with some not included. The data show fewer than 8,500 clones, approximately 84% seen once. Per germline, CDR1 SNHLY and CDR2 FYNNEI. This CDR3 has 15 amino acids. Treatment was busulfan-fludarabine conditioning, a marrow graft, and cyclophosphamide on days +3 and +4. This sample was taken from a study of T cells after posttransplantation cyclophosphamide. Points from the study as a whole: Skin or GI-infiltrating T cells shared few TRB sequences with blood. Donor CD8+ memory clones often dominated recipient blood repertoires at later times. After PTCy, TRB diversity resembled that of CNI/methotrexate controls.

The sequencing here drew on CD8+ T cells sorted from PBMCs, taken less than 1,500 days after allogeneic stem cell transplant with posttransplant cyclophosphamide. This clonotype was obtained from a female patient aged 50 to 65 who received an allogeneic stem cell transplant from a related donor, was CMV-positive, and had no GVHD. Some T cells here may be from the graft donor. The chain couples TRBV2 to TRBJ2-1, with 8 bases aligning to TRBD2. The CDR3 DNA follows: TGTGTCAGCAGCCCACTAGCGGCCTCCTACAATGAGCAGTTCTTC. This gives the protein CVSSPLAASYNEQFF.